This T cell receptor beta chain was captured by sequencing in a study of EBV T-cell therapy then PD-1 blockade in nasopharyngeal carcinoma. As to time point: 266 days after commencement of treatment, after nivolumab therapy. Treatment defined: AdE1-LMPpoly-expanded autologous EBV-specific T-cell therapy followed by anti-PD-1 nivolumab. The CDR3 consists of 13 residues. Trimming took 3 bases from V and 4 from J; bases not matched to a gene: 1. Germline V gene lookup returns CDR1 MRHNA and CDR2 SNTAGT. The data were produced by immunoSEQ multiplex PCR, yet TCRdb's version contains in-frame clones alone and is incomplete. The table lists about 21,000 clones, about 81% of them singletons, with approximately 31% in the top ten. Note on this clone: Its antigen is not known.

The chain recombines TRBV6-4 with TRBJ1-1, with 8 bases matching TRBD1. This sequence originates from a man aged 40-50 years with nasopharyngeal carcinoma. The specimen comprised CD8+ T cells from blood, sampled at approximately day 260 from a patient whose treatment included autologous EBV-specific T cells and nivolumab. CDR3 loop: CASSDDRGTEAFF. CDR3 DNA sequence: TGTGCCAGCAGTGATGACAGGGGCACTGAAGCTTTCTTT.